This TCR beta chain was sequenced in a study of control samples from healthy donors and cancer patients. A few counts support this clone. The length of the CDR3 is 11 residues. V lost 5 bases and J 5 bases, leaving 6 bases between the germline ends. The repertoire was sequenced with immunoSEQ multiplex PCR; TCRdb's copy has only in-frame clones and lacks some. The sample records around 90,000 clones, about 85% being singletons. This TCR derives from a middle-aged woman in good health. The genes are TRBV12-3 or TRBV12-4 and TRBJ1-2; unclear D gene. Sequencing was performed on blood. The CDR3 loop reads CASSTAYGYTF. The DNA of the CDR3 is TGTGCCAGCAGTACGGCTTATGGCTACACCTTC.